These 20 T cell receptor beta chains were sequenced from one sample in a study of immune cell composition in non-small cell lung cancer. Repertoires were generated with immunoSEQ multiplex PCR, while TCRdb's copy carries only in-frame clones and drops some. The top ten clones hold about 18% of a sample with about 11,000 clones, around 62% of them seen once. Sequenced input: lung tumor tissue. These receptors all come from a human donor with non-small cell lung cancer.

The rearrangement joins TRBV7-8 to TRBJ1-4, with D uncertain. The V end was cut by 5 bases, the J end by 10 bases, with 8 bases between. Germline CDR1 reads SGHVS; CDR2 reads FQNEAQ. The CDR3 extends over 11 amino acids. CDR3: CASSPGGKLFF. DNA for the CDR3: TGTGCCAGCAGCCCTGGCGGAAAACTGTTTTTT.

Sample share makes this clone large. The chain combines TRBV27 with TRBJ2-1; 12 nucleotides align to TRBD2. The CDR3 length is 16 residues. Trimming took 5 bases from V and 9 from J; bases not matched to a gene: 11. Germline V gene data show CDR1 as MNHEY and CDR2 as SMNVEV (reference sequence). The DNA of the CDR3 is TGTGCCAGCAGTACCCCGAGACTAGCGGGAGTCGCTGAGCAGTTCTTC. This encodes CASSTPRLAGVAEQFF.

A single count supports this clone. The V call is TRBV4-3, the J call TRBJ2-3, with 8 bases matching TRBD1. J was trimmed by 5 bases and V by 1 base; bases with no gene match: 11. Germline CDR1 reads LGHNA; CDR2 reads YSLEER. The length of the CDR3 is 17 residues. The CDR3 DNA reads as TGCGCCAGCAGCCAAGCGCCTATGACAGGGGTTGAAGATACGCAGTATTTT. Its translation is CASSQAPMTGVEDTQYF.

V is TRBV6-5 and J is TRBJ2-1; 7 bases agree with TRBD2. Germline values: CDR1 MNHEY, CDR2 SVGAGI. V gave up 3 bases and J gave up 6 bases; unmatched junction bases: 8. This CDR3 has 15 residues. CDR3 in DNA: TGTGCCAGCAGTTATATGGGCGGGAGCGCCAATGAGCAGTTCTTC. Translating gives CASSYMGGSANEQFF.

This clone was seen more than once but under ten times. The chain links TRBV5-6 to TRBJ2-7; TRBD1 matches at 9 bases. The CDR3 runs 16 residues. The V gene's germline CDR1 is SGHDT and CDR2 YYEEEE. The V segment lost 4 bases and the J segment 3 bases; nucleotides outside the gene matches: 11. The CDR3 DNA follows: TGTGCCAGCAGCCCCGGCCCGGACAGGGGCAACTACGAGCAGTACTTC. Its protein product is CASSPGPDRGNYEQYF. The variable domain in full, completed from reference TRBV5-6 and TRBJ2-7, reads DAGVTQSPTHLIKTRGQQVTLRCSPKSGHDTVSWYQQALGQGPQFIFQYYEEEERQRGNFPDRFSGHQFPNYSSELNVNALLLGDSALYLCASSPGPDRGNYEQYFGPGTRLTVT.

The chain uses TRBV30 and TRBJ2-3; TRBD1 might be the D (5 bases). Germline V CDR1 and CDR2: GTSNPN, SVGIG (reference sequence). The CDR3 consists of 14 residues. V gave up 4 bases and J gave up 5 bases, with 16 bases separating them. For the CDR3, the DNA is TGTGCCTGGACCCTGATAACAGGTCAAGATACGCAGTATTTT. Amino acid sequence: CAWTLITGQDTQYF. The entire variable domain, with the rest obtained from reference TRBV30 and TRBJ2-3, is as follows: SQTIHQWPATLVQPVGSPLSLECTVEGTSNPNLYWYRQAAGRGLQLLFYSVGIGQISSEVPQNLSASRPQDRQFILSSKKLLLSDSGFYLCAWTLITGQDTQYFGPGTRLTVL.

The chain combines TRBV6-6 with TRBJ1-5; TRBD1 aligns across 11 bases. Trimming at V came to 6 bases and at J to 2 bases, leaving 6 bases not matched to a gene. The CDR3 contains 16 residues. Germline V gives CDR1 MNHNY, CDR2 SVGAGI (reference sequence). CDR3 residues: CASRPGQGVGNQPQHF. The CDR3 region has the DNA TGTGCCAGCAGACCGGGACAGGGGGTTGGCAATCAGCCCCAGCATTTT.

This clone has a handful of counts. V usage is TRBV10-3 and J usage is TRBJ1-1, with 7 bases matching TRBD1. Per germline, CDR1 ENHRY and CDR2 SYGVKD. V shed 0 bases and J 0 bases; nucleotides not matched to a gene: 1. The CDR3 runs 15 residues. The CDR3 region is CAISESTGMNTEAFF. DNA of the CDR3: TGTGCCATCAGTGAGTCGACAGGGATGAACACTGAAGCTTTCTTT.

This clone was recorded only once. For the CDR3, the DNA is TGTGCCAGCAGCGCCCGGGACTCACTCTACAATGAGCAGTTCTTC. Its protein product is CASSARDSLYNEQFF. The V call is TRBV7-9, the J call TRBJ2-1; weak D call: TRBD2 (6 bases). In germline, CDR1 is SEHNR, CDR2 FQNEAQ (reference sequence). Trimming shortened V by 5 bases and J by 3 bases, and 14 bases separated the two germline ends. There are 15 residues in the CDR3.

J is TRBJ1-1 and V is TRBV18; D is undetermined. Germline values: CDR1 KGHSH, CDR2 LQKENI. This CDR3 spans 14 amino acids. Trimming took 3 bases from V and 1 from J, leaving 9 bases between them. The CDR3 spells CASSPGLQNTEAFF. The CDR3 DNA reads TGTGCCAGCTCACCGGGCCTTCAGAACACTGAAGCTTTCTTT.

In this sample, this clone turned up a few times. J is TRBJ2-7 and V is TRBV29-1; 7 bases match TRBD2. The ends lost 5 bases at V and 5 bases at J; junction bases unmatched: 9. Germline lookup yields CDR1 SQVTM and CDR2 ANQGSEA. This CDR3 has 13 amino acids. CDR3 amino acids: CSVSTTGTNEQYF. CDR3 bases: TGCAGCGTTTCTACGACCGGGACTAACGAGCAGTACTTC.

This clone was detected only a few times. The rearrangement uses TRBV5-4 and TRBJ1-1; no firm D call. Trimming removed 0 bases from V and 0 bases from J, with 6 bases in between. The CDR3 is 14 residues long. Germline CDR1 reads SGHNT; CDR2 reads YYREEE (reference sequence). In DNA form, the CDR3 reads TGTGCCAGCAGCTTGGCAAGCATGAACACTGAAGCTTTCTTT. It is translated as CASSLASMNTEAFF.

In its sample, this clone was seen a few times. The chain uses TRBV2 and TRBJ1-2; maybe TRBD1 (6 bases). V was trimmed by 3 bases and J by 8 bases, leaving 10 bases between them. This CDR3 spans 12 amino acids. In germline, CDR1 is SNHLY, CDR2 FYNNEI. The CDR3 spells CASSETGGGYTF. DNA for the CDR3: TGTGCCAGCAGTGAGACAGGAGGCGGCTACACCTTC. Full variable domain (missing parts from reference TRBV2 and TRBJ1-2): EPEVTQTPSHQVTQMGQEVILRCVPISNHLYFYWYRQILGQKVEFLVSFYNNEISEKSEIFDDQFSVERPDGSNFTLKIRSTKLEDSAMYFCASSETGGGYTFGSGTRLTVV.

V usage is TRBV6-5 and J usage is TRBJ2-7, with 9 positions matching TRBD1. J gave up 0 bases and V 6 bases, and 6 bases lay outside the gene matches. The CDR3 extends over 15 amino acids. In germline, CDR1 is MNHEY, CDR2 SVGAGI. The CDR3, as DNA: TGTGCCAGCAGCCTTCAGACAGGGGGCTCCTACGAGCAGTACTTC. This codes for CASSLQTGGSYEQYF.

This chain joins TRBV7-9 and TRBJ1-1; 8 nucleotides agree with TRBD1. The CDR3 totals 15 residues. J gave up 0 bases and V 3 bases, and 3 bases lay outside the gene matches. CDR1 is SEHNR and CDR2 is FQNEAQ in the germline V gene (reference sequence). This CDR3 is CASSLRDRMNTEAFF. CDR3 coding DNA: TGTGCCAGCAGCTTGAGGGACAGGATGAACACTGAAGCTTTCTTT.

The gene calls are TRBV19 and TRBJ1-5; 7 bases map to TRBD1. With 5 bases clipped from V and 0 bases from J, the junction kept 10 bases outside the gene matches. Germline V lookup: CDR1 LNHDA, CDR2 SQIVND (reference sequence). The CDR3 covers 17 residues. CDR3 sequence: CASSGGQRSSSNQPQHF. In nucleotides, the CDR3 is TGTGCCAGTAGTGGGGGACAGAGATCTTCTAGCAATCAGCCCCAGCATTTT.

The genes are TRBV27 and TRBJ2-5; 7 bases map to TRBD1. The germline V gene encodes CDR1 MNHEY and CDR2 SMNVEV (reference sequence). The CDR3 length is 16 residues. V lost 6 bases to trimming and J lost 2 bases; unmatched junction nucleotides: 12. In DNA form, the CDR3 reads TGTGCCAGCAGCTATATTTCCACAGGGGCGCAAGAGACCCAGTACTTC. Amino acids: CASSYISTGAQETQYF.

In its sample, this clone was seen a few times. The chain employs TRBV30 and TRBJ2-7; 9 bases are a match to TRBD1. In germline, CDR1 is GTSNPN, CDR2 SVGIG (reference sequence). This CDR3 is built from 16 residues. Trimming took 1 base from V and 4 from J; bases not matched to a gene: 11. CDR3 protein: CAWSDESGTGRYEQYF. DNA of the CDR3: TGTGCCTGGAGTGACGAGAGTGGGACAGGGCGGTACGAGCAGTACTTC. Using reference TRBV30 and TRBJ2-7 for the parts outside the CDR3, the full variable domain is SQTIHQWPATLVQPVGSPLSLECTVEGTSNPNLYWYRQAAGRGLQLLFYSVGIGQISSEVPQNLSASRPQDRQFILSSKKLLLSDSGFYLCAWSDESGTGRYEQYFGPGTRLTVT.

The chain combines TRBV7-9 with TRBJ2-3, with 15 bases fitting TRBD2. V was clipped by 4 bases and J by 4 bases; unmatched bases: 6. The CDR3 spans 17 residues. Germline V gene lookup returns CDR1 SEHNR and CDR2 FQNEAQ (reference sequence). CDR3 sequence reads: CASSSGLAGGRPDTQYF. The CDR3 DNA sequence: TGTGCCAGCAGCTCAGGACTAGCGGGAGGGAGGCCAGATACGCAGTATTTT.

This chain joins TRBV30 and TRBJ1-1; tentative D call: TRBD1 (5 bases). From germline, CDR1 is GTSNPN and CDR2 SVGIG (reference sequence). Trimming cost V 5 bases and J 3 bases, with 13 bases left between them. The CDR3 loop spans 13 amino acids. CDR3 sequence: CAWDKQAHTEAFF. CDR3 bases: TGTGCCTGGGATAAACAGGCCCACACTGAAGCTTTCTTT.